The 8 T cell receptor beta chains presented below share a single source sample, sequenced in a study of T cells in Graves' hyperthyroidism and ophthalmopathy (dated by TCRdb to between 2018 and 2021). Libraries were prepared through multiplex PCR. These reads were obtained on an Illumina HiSeq 2000. Amplification of TCR beta CDR3 regions was carried out from RNA transcripts. For the first round of RT-PCR on the TCR CDR3, the HTBI primer set was used together with the Qiagen OneStep RT-PCR kit. Using fastp at Q25 and MiXCR, TCRdb reprocessed the public reads and kept productive beta chains. Duplicate CDR3 protein sequences are folded into a single record with the most common DNA and genes. The sample table holds 490,000 or so distinct CDR3 sequences, of which 22% were seen once. About 49% of the sample lies in the top ten. The sequenced sample consisted of blood. Every receptor here comes from a woman aged 70-85 years with Graves' ophthalmopathy.

The J gene is TRBJ2-1, the V gene TRBV20-1; 12 bases line up with TRBD2. The V gene's germline CDR1 is DFQATT and CDR2 SNEGSKA (reference sequence). This CDR3 is 13 amino acids long. As DNA, the CDR3 is TGCACCAGGCTAGCGGGAGGGCCCTATGAGCAGTTCTTC. Translated, it gives CTRLAGGPYEQFF.

The V and J genes are TRBV6-1 and TRBJ2-6; D not resolved. V was cut by 2 bases and J by 0 bases, with 5 bases left in between. CDR1 is MNHNS and CDR2 is SASEGT in the germline V gene. The CDR3 runs to 15 residues. DNA for the CDR3: TGTGCCAGCAGTGAATTGATCTCTGGGGCCAACGTCCTGACTTTC. It specifies CASSELISGANVLTF.

This chain connects TRBV6-5 to TRBJ1-1; 7 positions agree with TRBD1. V lost 0 bases to trimming and J lost 1 base; unmatched junction nucleotides: 8. This CDR3 spans 17 amino acids. The germline gives CDR1 MNHEY, CDR2 SVGAGI. Here the CDR3 DNA reads TGTGCCAGCAGTTACTCGATAACAGGGGTGTCGAACACTGAAGCTTTCTTT. This gives the protein CASSYSITGVSNTEAFF.

V gene TRBV7-3 combines with J gene TRBJ2-7; maybe TRBD2 (5 bases). This CDR3 spans 13 amino acids. V gave up 0 bases and J gave up 7 bases, with 10 bases separating them. Germline V gene sequence: CDR1 SGHTA, CDR2 FQGTGA. The CDR3 region is CASSLTRGVEQYF. CDR3 DNA: TGTGCCAGCAGCTTAACCCGGGGTGTGGAGCAGTACTTC.

Ten or more counts support this clonotype. This chain connects TRBV15 to TRBJ1-1, with D uncertain. V was shortened by 5 bases and J by 8 bases, with 18 bases between the two germline ends. This CDR3 region has 14 residues. CDR1 is LNHNV, CDR2 YYDKDF, per germline (reference sequence). CDR3 sequence (DNA): TGTGCCACCAGCCCCGGAAGGACTTCCAGAGAAGCTTTCTTT. This gives the protein CATSPGRTSREAFF.

This clonotype was observed many times. The chain combines TRBV11-3 with TRBJ2-3; 7 bases map to TRBD2. The CDR3 contains 17 residues. V trimming: 3 bases; J trimming: 2 bases; junction bases outside the gene matches: 11. Germline V gives CDR1 SGHNT, CDR2 YENEEA. The CDR3 here is CASSLGVGLADTDTQYF. The CDR3 DNA sequence: TGTGCCAGCAGCTTGGGCGTAGGGCTAGCGGACACAGATACGCAGTATTTT.

In this sample, this clonotype turned up a few times. This chain links TRBV6-1 with TRBJ1-2, with a tentative D call TRBD1 (5 bases). Germline V gene sequence: CDR1 MNHNS, CDR2 SASEGT. Trimming shortened V by 5 bases and J by 2 bases, and 18 bases separated the two germline ends. CDR3 length equals 16 residues. DNA for the CDR3: TGTGCCAGCAGTTCAATTACCGGCAGGGACAACTATGGCTACACCTTC. This encodes CASSSITGRDNYGYTF.

This clonotype was observed a few times. The chain has TRBV5-1 and TRBJ2-7; the D is unclear. V lost 4 bases, J lost 0 bases, and 11 bases lay in between. This CDR3 is 14 amino acids long. CDR1 and CDR2 from the germline V gene are SGHRS and YFSETQ. CDR3 residues: CASSPQVDSYEQYF. CDR3 sequence (DNA): TGCGCCAGCAGCCCGCAGGTTGACTCCTACGAGCAGTACTTC.